The present T cell receptor (beta chain) was sequenced within a study of T cell changes during pregnancy in multiple sclerosis. Sequencing used immunoSEQ multiplex PCR; TCRdb keeps in-frame clones, though not all of them. The sample has roughly 68,000 clones; 92% are singletons. The ends were cut back, 2 bases at V and 5 bases at J, with 19 bases in the middle. From germline, CDR1 is MGHRA and CDR2 YSYEKL. This CDR3 spans 17 amino acids. The specimen was peripheral blood, collected in the second trimester of pregnancy. The TCR comes from a female donor in good health, enrolled as a control in a pregnancy study. The chain combines TRBV4-1 with TRBJ2-1, with D tentatively TRBD2 (6 bases). The CDR3 region has the DNA TGCGCCAGCAGCCAACTATGGACTGGGAGGAGGAACAATGAGCAGTTCTTC. Encoded protein: CASSQLWTGRRNNEQFF.